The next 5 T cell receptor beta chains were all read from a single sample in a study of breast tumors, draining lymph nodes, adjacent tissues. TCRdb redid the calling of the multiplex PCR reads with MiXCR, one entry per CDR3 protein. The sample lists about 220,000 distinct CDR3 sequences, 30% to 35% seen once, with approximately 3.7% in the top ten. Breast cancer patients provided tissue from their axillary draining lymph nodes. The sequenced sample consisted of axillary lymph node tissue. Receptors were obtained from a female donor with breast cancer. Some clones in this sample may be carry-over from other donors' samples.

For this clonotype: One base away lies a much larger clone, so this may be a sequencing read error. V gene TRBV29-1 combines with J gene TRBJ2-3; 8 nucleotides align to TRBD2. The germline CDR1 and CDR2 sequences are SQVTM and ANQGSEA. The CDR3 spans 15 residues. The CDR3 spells CSIEGGREALDTQYF. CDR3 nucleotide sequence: TGCAGCATTGAGGGAGGGCGGGAGGCCCTAGATACGCAGTATTTT.

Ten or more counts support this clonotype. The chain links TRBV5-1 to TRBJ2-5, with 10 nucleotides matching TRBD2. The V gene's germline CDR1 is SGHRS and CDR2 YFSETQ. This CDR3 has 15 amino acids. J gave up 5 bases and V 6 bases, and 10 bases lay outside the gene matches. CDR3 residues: CASTTGTSVFETQYF. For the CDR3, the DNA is TGCGCCAGCACTACCGGGACTAGCGTGTTCGAGACCCAGTACTTC. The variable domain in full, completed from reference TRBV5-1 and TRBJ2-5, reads KAGVTQTPRYLIKTRGQQVTLSCSPISGHRSVSWYQQTPGQGLQFLFEYFSETQRNKGNFPGRFSGRQFSNSRSEMNVSTLELGDSALYLCASTTGTSVFETQYFGPGTRLLVL.

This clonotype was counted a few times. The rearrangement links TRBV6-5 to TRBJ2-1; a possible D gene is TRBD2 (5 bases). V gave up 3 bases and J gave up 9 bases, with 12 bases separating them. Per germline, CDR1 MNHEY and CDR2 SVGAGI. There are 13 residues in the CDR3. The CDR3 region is CASSYVSAGEQFF. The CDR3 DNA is TGTGCCAGCAGTTATGTCAGCGCGGGTGAGCAGTTCTTC.

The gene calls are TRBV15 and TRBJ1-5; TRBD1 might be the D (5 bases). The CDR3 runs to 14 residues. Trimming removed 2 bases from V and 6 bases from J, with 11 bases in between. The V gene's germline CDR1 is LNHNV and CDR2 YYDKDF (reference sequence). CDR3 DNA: TGTGCCACCAGCAGAAGTCAGGGAGGTCAGCCCCAGCATTTT. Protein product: CATSRSQGGQPQHF.

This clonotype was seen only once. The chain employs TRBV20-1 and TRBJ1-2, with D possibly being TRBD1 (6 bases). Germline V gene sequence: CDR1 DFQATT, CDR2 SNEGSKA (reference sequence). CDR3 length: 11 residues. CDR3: CSLARGYGYTF. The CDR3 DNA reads TGCAGCTTAGCCAGGGGCTATGGCTACACCTTC.